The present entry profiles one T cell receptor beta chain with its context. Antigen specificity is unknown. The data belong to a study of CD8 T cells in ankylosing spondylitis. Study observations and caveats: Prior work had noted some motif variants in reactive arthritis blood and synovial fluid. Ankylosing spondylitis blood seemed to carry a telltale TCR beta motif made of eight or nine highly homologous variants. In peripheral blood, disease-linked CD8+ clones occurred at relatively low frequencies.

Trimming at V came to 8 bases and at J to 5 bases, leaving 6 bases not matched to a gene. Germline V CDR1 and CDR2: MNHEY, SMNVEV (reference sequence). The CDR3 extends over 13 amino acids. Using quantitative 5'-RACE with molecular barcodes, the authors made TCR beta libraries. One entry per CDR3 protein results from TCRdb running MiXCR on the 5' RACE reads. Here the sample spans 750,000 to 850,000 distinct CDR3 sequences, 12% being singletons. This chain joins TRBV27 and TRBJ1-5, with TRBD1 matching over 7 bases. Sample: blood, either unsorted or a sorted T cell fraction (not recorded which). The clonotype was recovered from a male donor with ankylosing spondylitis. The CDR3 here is CASQDRPDQPQHF. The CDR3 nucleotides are TGTGCCAGCCAGGACAGGCCGGATCAGCCCCAGCATTTT.